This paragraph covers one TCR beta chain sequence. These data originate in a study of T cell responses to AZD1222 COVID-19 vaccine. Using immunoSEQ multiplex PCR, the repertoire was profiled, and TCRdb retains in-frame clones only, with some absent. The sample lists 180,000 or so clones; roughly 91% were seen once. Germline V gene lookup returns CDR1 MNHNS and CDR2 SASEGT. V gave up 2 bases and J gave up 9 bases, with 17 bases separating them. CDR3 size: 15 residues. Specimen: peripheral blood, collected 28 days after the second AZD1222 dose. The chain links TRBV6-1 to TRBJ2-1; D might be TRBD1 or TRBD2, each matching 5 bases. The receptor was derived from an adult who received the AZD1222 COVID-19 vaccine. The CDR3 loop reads CASSEFRDWGTEQFF. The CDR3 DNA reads TGTGCCAGCAGTGAATTCAGGGATTGGGGGACTGAGCAGTTCTTC.